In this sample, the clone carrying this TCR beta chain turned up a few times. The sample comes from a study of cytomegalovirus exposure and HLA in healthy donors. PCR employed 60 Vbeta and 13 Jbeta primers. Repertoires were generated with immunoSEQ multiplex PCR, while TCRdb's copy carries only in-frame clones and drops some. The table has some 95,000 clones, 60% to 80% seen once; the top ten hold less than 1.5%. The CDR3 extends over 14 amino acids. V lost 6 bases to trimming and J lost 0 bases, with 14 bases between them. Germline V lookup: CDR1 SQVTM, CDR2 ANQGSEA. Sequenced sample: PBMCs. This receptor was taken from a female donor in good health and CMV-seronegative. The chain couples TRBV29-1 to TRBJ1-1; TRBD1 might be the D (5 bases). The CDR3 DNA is TGCAGCGTGTTCGGGGGTACGATGAACACTGAAGCTTTCTTT. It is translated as CSVFGGTMNTEAFF.